Below, 21 T cell receptor beta chains from the same sample are listed, as sequenced in a study of blood T cell repertoires in COVID-19. The repertoire was sequenced with immunoSEQ multiplex PCR; TCRdb's copy has only in-frame clones and lacks some. The table includes a few hundred thousand clones, approximately 85% detected once. Sequences were obtained from peripheral blood. These TCRs come from a man aged 45-65 years with active or convalescent COVID-19.

This chain uses TRBV28 with TRBJ1-2; D not certain. The CDR3 has 14 residues. V gave up 3 bases and J gave up 8 bases, with 16 bases separating them. The V gene's germline CDR1 is MDHEN and CDR2 SYDVKM. DNA of the CDR3: TGTGCCAGCAGTTTTCCAGGCAGCCCGTTGGGCTACACCTTC. It translates to CASSFPGSPLGYTF.

The chain joins TRBV12-3 or TRBV12-4 to TRBJ1-2, with D maybe TRBD1 (5 bases). V lost 6 bases and J 4 bases, leaving 9 bases between the germline ends. CDR3 length: 12 amino acids. The DNA of the CDR3 is TGTGCCAGCAGGACTGGGGCCTATGGCTACACCTTC. Amino acids: CASRTGAYGYTF.

This clone was detected only once. This chain links TRBV7-9 with TRBJ2-5; D perhaps matches TRBD1 (6 bases). The CDR3 consists of 13 residues. Germline CDR1 SEHNR, CDR2 FQNEAQ (reference sequence). With 4 bases removed from V and 7 bases from J, the gap between germline ends came to 13 bases. CDR3 amino acids: CASSSSGTWTQYF. In nucleotides, the CDR3 is TGTGCCAGCAGCTCCTCGGGGACATGGACCCAGTACTTC.

The rearrangement joins TRBV27 to TRBJ1-6; no reliable D call. The CDR3 has 13 residues. Trimming left V 6 bases short and J 9 bases short, with 12 bases between. Per germline, CDR1 MNHEY and CDR2 SMNVEV (reference sequence). The CDR3 here is CASRTSQVSPLHF. The CDR3 DNA reads TGTGCCAGCAGGACATCGCAAGTTTCACCCCTCCACTTT.

This chain uses TRBV3-1 (or the pseudogene TRBV3-2) with TRBJ2-3; D is possibly TRBD2 (6 bases). Trimming removed 3 bases from V and 3 bases from J, with 16 bases in between. The CDR3 is 16 amino acids. In germline, CDR1 is LGHDT, CDR2 YNNKEL (reference sequence). This CDR3 reads CASSHMRGTSTDTQYF. CDR3 bases: TGTGCCAGCAGCCATATGCGCGGGACCTCAACAGATACGCAGTATTTT.

This rearrangement joins TRBV9 to TRBJ1-1, with 8 bases identical to TRBD1. J lost 4 bases, V lost 3 bases, and 8 bases had no gene match. The CDR3 sequence is 15 residues long. The V gene's germline CDR1 is SGDLS and CDR2 YYNGEE. CDR3 sequence (DNA): TGTGCCAGCAGCGCCAGGACAGGGTTCGGCACTGAAGCTTTCTTT. Translating it yields CASSARTGFGTEAFF.

J is TRBJ2-1 and V is TRBV5-1; D call uncertain. The CDR3 extends over 14 amino acids. The germline CDR1 and CDR2 sequences are SGHRS and YFSETQ. The ends were cut back, 2 bases at V and 6 bases at J, with 12 bases in the middle. The CDR3 region is CASSLVPEANEQFF. In DNA, the CDR3 is TGCGCCAGCAGCTTAGTCCCCGAGGCCAATGAGCAGTTCTTC.

The genes are TRBV29-1 and TRBJ2-5; 8 nucleotides align to TRBD1. The V and J ends lost 6 bases and 5 bases, in that order; junction bases with no gene match: 8. Looked up from germline, CDR1 is SQVTM and CDR2 is ANQGSEA. The CDR3 runs 13 residues. The CDR3 DNA is TGCAGCGTAGCAGGGGGCTCGGGGGAGACCCAGTACTTC. Translation: CSVAGGSGETQYF.

The CDR3 sequence: CASSVVEGFGETQYF. The DNA of the CDR3 is TGTGCCAGCAGCGTAGTGGAGGGCTTCGGGGAGACCCAGTACTTC. The chain couples TRBV9 to TRBJ2-5, with D perhaps TRBD2 (6 bases). The V and J ends lost 0 bases and 5 bases respectively, with 14 bases between them. CDR1 is SGDLS, CDR2 YYNGEE, per germline. The CDR3 is 15 residues long.

The CDR3 here is CASSLDQGNYGYTF. The CDR3 coding sequence is TGTGCCAGCAGCTTGGATCAGGGGAACTATGGCTACACCTTC. This chain connects TRBV5-4 to TRBJ1-2, with a possible D match to TRBD1 (6 bases). There are 14 residues in the CDR3. The germline V gene has CDR1 SGHNT and CDR2 YYREEE (reference sequence). The V and J ends lost 0 bases and 2 bases respectively, with 8 bases between them.

The chain recombines TRBV25-1 with TRBJ1-2, with D possibly being TRBD1 (5 bases). Deletions cut 5 bases from V and 8 bases from J, with 12 bases between. CDR3 size: 12 residues. Per the germline V gene, CDR1 is MGHDK and CDR2 is SYGVNS. The CDR3 DNA reads TGTGCCAGCAGTCAGGGATCGGAGGGCTACACCTTC. Amino acid sequence: CASSQGSEGYTF.

The chain carries TRBV10-2 and TRBJ2-3; 9 bases fit TRBD1. The CDR3 spans 14 residues. Germline V gene lookup returns CDR1 WSHSY and CDR2 SAAADI. V was clipped by 8 bases and J by 3 bases; unmatched bases: 6. CDR3 sequence: CASQGQGRTDTQYF. The CDR3 DNA reads TGCGCCAGCCAGGGACAGGGAAGGACAGATACGCAGTATTTT.

The rearrangement joins TRBV28 to TRBJ2-3, with D possibly TRBD2 on 6 matching bases. Germline V gene lookup returns CDR1 MDHEN and CDR2 SYDVKM. V was shortened by 3 bases and J by 12 bases, with 22 bases between the two germline ends. This CDR3 comprises 15 residues. The CDR3 loop is CASSFRDEGTGEQYF. In nucleotides, the CDR3 is TGTGCCAGCAGTTTCCGGGATGAGGGGACTGGGGAACAGTATTTT. Using reference TRBV28 and TRBJ2-3 for the parts outside the CDR3, the full variable domain is DVKVTQSSRYLVKRTGEKVFLECVQDMDHENMFWYRQDPGLGLRLIYFSYDVKMKEKGDIPEGYSVSREKKERFSLILESASTNQTSMYLCASSFRDEGTGEQYFGPGTRLTVL.

This rearrangement joins TRBV4-2 to TRBJ2-3, with D tentatively TRBD2 (6 bases). The CDR3 has 16 amino acids. V was shortened by 3 bases and J by 4 bases, with 17 bases between the two germline ends. CDR1 and CDR2 from the germline V gene are LGHNA and YNFKEQ. The CDR3 DNA sequence: TGTGCCAGCAGCCAGGCCCCGGGACTCAGGTCAGATACGCAGTATTTT. Protein: CASSQAPGLRSDTQYF.

The sample holds a few counts of this clone. This chain uses TRBV5-6 with TRBJ1-4, with a weak D call TRBD1 (6 bases). Trimming took off 2 bases at V and 3 bases at J, with 17 bases between the two ends. The germline V gene encodes CDR1 SGHDT and CDR2 YYEEEE. The CDR3 contains 17 residues. CDR3 nucleotide sequence: TGTGCCAGCAGCTTTCAGGGGCCAATCTGGGCTAATGAAAAACTGTTTTTT. It yields the protein CASSFQGPIWANEKLFF.

This clone occurred a few times. The rearrangement links TRBV6-6 to TRBJ1-4; 8 bases match TRBD1. Trimming at V came to 7 bases and at J to 7 bases, leaving 8 bases not matched to a gene. Per germline, CDR1 MNHNY and CDR2 SVGAGI (reference sequence). The CDR3 runs 14 residues. CDR3: CASNDRGYTEKLFF. In DNA, the CDR3 is TGTGCCAGCAACGACAGGGGTTATACTGAAAAACTGTTTTTT.

The chain recombines TRBV5-1 with TRBJ2-7; TRBD2 matches 7 bases. The CDR3 has 15 amino acids. Trimming at V came to 2 bases and at J to 2 bases, leaving 7 bases not matched to a gene. From germline, CDR1 is SGHRS and CDR2 YFSETQ. The CDR3: CASSFREGPPYEQYF. The DNA for the CDR3 is TGCGCCAGCAGCTTCAGGGAGGGGCCCCCCTACGAGCAGTACTTC.

The rearrangement links TRBV19 to TRBJ2-1; D possibly corresponds to TRBD1 (6 bases). The germline V and J ends were trimmed by 5 bases and 0 bases, with 11 bases remaining between them. The CDR3 is 15 residues long. Per the germline V gene, CDR1 is LNHDA and CDR2 is SQIVND (reference sequence). Written as DNA, the CDR3 is TGTGCCAGTAGTCCAGGGGCGACCTCCTACAATGAGCAGTTCTTC. Translated, it gives CASSPGATSYNEQFF.

This clone was counted a few times. The CDR3 loop is CASSDRGGRRTEAFF. In DNA form, the CDR3 reads TGTGCCAGCAGCGACCGTGGAGGGAGGCGCACTGAAGCTTTCTTT. This sequence joins TRBV3-1 (or the pseudogene TRBV3-2) and TRBJ1-1; D not resolved. This CDR3 has 15 amino acids. Per germline, CDR1 LGHDT and CDR2 YNNKEL (reference sequence). Trimming shortened V by 5 bases and J by 4 bases, and 17 bases separated the two germline ends.

The chain employs TRBV6-5 and TRBJ2-2; 11 bases agree with TRBD2. This CDR3 region has 14 residues. V lost 5 bases to trimming and J lost 4 bases; unmatched junction nucleotides: 0. Germline-derived CDR1 and CDR2 are MNHEY and SVGAGI. CDR3 amino acids: CASSLAGGTGELFF. Here the CDR3 DNA reads TGTGCCAGCAGTCTAGCGGGGGGCACCGGGGAGCTGTTTTTT.

The chain couples TRBV27 to TRBJ1-1; maybe TRBD1 (6 bases). Germline V CDR1 and CDR2: MNHEY, SMNVEV (reference sequence). The CDR3 totals 15 residues. V was cut by 3 bases and J by 1 base, with 12 bases left in between. CDR3 bases: TGTGCCAGCAGTTTCAGGGGAGTAGGGAACACTGAAGCTTTCTTT. Translating it yields CASSFRGVGNTEAFF.